This T cell receptor beta chain was observed in a study of cytomegalovirus exposure and HLA in healthy donors. The CDR3 contains 16 residues. Trimming left V 1 base short and J 1 base short, with 11 bases between. From germline, CDR1 is LGHNA and CDR2 YNFKEQ. PCR amplification relied on 60 Vbeta primers (plus 13 Jbeta primers). Using immunoSEQ multiplex PCR, the repertoire was profiled, and TCRdb retains in-frame clones only, with some absent. The sample has roughly 110,000 clones; approximately 76% are singletons. Source material: PBMCs. The receptor was isolated from a man aged 18 to 29 in good health and CMV-seronegative. V gene TRBV4-2 combines with J gene TRBJ1-3; maybe TRBD1 (6 bases). This chain's CDR3 is CASSQGGTSSGNTIYF. The CDR3 nucleotides are TGTGCCAGCAGCCAAGGTGGGACATCATCTGGAAACACCATATATTTT.